Below are 28 T cell receptor beta chains sequenced from a single sample in a study of blood T cell repertoires in COVID-19 (dated by TCRdb to 2019 to 2021). Receptors were amplified or captured by the immunoSEQ multiplex PCR assay. Sourced from immuneACCESS, this table was stored by TCRdb with only in-frame sequences that have V and J called. A share of the clones is absent; for the studies checked, an unresolved V gene accounts for under half, and the remainder has no known explanation. Here the sample has roughly 330,000 clones; 87% occur a single time. Together, the top ten hold 5.3% of the sample. Material for sequencing was PBMCs or T cells enriched from blood (not recorded which). The receptors stem from a woman aged 25 to 39 who had recovered from COVID-19.

The chain couples TRBV7-2 to TRBJ2-2; 8 positions match TRBD2. Germline trimming cut 3 bases from V and 7 bases from J; bases unmatched to any gene: 10. CDR1 is SGHTA, CDR2 FQGNSA, per germline. The CDR3 covers 16 residues. The CDR3 region is CASSFGGGNYGGELFF. The CDR3 coding sequence is TGTGCCAGCAGCTTCGGCGGGGGGAATTACGGCGGGGAGCTGTTTTTT.

The CDR3 DNA reads TGTGCCAGCAGCTTAGATGTGCGGCAGGGGGCATGCAATCAGCCCCAGCATTTT. Amino acids: CASSLDVRQGACNQPQHF. The chain uses TRBV11-3 and TRBJ1-5, with 8 bases aligning to TRBD1. From germline, CDR1 is SGHNT and CDR2 YENEEA. The CDR3 spans 18 residues. The ends lost 0 bases at V and 2 bases at J; junction bases unmatched: 9.

The chain carries TRBV12-3 or TRBV12-4 and TRBJ1-1; D not resolved. V dropped 6 bases and J dropped 1 base, with 9 bases sitting between them. The CDR3 is 13 amino acids. Here the CDR3 reads CASSLTRNTEAFF. In DNA form, the CDR3 reads TGTGCCAGCAGCCTCACACGGAACACTGAAGCTTTCTTT.

This sequence joins TRBV9 and TRBJ2-5, with unresolved D. The V and J ends lost 0 bases and 5 bases respectively, with 14 bases between them. This CDR3 comprises 15 residues. Germline CDR1 SGDLS, CDR2 YYNGEE. The CDR3 region is CASSVELAGAETQYF. CDR3 nucleotide sequence: TGTGCCAGCAGCGTAGAGTTAGCCGGCGCGGAGACCCAGTACTTC.

The chain links TRBV4-1 to TRBJ1-2; no clear D gene. The germline V gene has CDR1 MGHRA and CDR2 YSYEKL. This CDR3 is 13 amino acids long. Trimming shortened V by 2 bases and J by 3 bases, and 7 bases separated the two germline ends. The CDR3 sequence is CASSQITDYGYTF. CDR3 sequence (DNA): TGCGCCAGCAGCCAAATAACGGACTATGGCTACACCTTC.

Only a few counts were recorded for this clone. J is TRBJ2-1 and V is TRBV7-9; perhaps TRBD1 as D (5 bases). Germline loops: CDR1 SEHNR, CDR2 FQNEAQ (reference sequence). Trimming shortened V by 8 bases and J by 0 bases, and 5 bases separated the two germline ends. The CDR3 sequence is 12 residues long. The CDR3 is CASGASYNEQFF. In DNA form, the CDR3 reads TGTGCCAGCGGGGCCTCCTACAATGAGCAGTTCTTC.

The chain is built from TRBV4-1 and TRBJ2-7; TRBD2 might be the D (5 bases). The CDR3 extends over 15 amino acids. Germline V gene data show CDR1 as MGHRA and CDR2 as YSYEKL. Trimming pared 0 bases from V and 4 bases from J, leaving 13 bases between. The CDR3 here is CASSQDRGSKYEQYF. In DNA form, the CDR3 reads TGCGCCAGCAGCCAAGATCGGGGATCCAAGTACGAGCAGTACTTC.

This rearrangement joins TRBV6-1 to TRBJ2-1; TRBD1 matches 7 bases. The CDR3 runs 16 residues. J gave up 5 bases and V 4 bases, and 11 bases lay outside the gene matches. CDR1 MNHNS and CDR2 SASEGT come from the germline V gene. The CDR3 DNA reads TGTGCCAGCAGTGCCAATCGAGGGGGCGGTAACAATGAGCAGTTCTTC. It encodes CASSANRGGGNNEQFF.

The chain carries TRBV2 and TRBJ1-5; 7 nucleotides line up with TRBD1. J lost 6 bases, V lost 3 bases, and 8 bases had no gene match. Germline loops: CDR1 SNHLY, CDR2 FYNNEI. This CDR3 spans 15 amino acids. The CDR3 DNA reads TGTGCCAGCAGTGAGTTCGTGACAGGGAGTCAGCCCCAGCATTTT. Its protein is CASSEFVTGSQPQHF.

The CDR3 loop is CASSLGGTGLSSYGYTF. The CDR3 DNA reads TGTGCCAGCAGCTTGGGGGGAACAGGGCTGTCTTCCTATGGCTACACCTTC. The chain couples TRBV5-4 to TRBJ1-2; D is perhaps TRBD1 (6 bases). The germline V gene encodes CDR1 SGHNT and CDR2 YYREEE (reference sequence). Trimming cost V 0 bases and J 4 bases, with 19 bases left between them. The CDR3 contains 17 residues.

The V and J genes are TRBV5-6 and TRBJ2-6; D unclear. Germline V gene data show CDR1 as SGHDT and CDR2 as YYEEEE. This CDR3 has 13 residues. V was shortened by 1 base and J by 3 bases, with 2 bases between the two germline ends. The CDR3 sequence: CASSLYGANVLTF. CDR3 sequence (DNA): TGTGCCAGCAGCTTGTATGGGGCCAACGTCCTGACTTTC.

This rearrangement joins TRBV3-1 (or the pseudogene TRBV3-2) to TRBJ2-2; a weak D match, TRBD2 (6 bases). The CDR3 loop spans 19 amino acids. The germline V gene encodes CDR1 LGHDT and CDR2 YNNKEL (reference sequence). The V end lost 9 bases, the J end lost 0 bases, and 26 bases lay between the germline ends. The CDR3 sequence: CAREVRLGGAGANTGELFF. CDR3 nucleotides: TGTGCCAGGGAGGTACGACTGGGCGGGGCTGGGGCGAACACCGGGGAGCTGTTTTTT.

The chain recombines TRBV20-1 with TRBJ1-5; 7 nucleotides line up with TRBD1. CDR3 size: 15 residues. The junction had 11 bases not matched to a gene; V was cut back by 3 bases and J by 6 bases. Germline CDR1 is DFQATT and CDR2 is SNEGSKA (reference sequence). CDR3: CSASAAGGDTQPQHF. CDR3 sequence (DNA): TGCAGTGCTAGTGCGGCAGGGGGAGACACTCAGCCCCAGCATTTT.

The chain recombines TRBV7-9 with TRBJ1-1, with TRBD1 matching over 12 bases. Trimming removed 1 base from V and 3 bases from J; junction bases left unmatched: 0. This CDR3 region has 15 residues. Germline V gene lookup returns CDR1 SEHNR and CDR2 FQNEAQ (reference sequence). The CDR3 DNA is TGTGCCAGCAGCTTAGGGGACAGGGGGCACACTGAAGCTTTCTTT. As protein: CASSLGDRGHTEAFF.

The chain employs TRBV3-1 (or the pseudogene TRBV3-2) and TRBJ2-4, with 11 nucleotides matching TRBD1. CDR3 length equals 16 residues. J gave up 8 bases and V 0 bases, and 6 bases lay outside the gene matches. Germline-derived CDR1 and CDR2 are LGHDT and YNNKEL (reference sequence). In DNA form, the CDR3 reads TGTGCCAGCAGCCAAGATTTGGGGACAGGGGGGGACATTCAGTACTTC. It translates to CASSQDLGTGGDIQYF.

This sequence joins TRBV4-1 and TRBJ1-2; the D gene is possibly TRBD1 (5 bases). The CDR3 is 14 residues long. The ends were cut back, 1 base at V and 4 bases at J, with 10 bases in the middle. CDR1 is MGHRA, CDR2 YSYEKL, per germline. The CDR3 region has the DNA TGCGCCAGCAGCCAAGGTGGAGGGACCTATGGCTACACCTTC. Its translation is CASSQGGGTYGYTF.

The CDR3 region is CASSIVPYEQYF. CDR3 DNA: TGTGCCAGTAGTATCGTCCCCTACGAGCAGTACTTC. J is TRBJ2-7 and V is TRBV19; D uncertain. Germline assignment: CDR1 LNHDA and CDR2 SQIVND (reference sequence). The CDR3 sequence is 12 residues long. V lost 3 bases to trimming and J lost 2 bases, with 5 bases between them.

The CDR3 bases are TGTGCCAGTTGGACCGGGACAGGGCTAATCGAGCAGTACTTC. Translating it yields CASWTGTGLIEQYF. The rearrangement joins TRBV6-5 to TRBJ2-7; 9 positions match TRBD1. V lost 9 bases and J lost 6; bases outside the gene matches: 12. Germline V CDR1 and CDR2: MNHEY, SVGAGI. This CDR3 is built from 14 residues.

This chain joins TRBV16 and TRBJ2-3; the D is unclear. The CDR3 has 13 residues. V lost 4 bases and J 6 bases, leaving 11 bases between the germline ends. Germline loops: CDR1 KGHSY, CDR2 FQNENV. CDR3 nucleotide sequence: TGTGCCAGCAGCCCCCTGGGCCGGGATACGCAGTATTTT. Amino acid sequence: CASSPLGRDTQYF.

The chain employs TRBV6-1 and TRBJ2-6, with D possibly being TRBD2 (5 bases). Germline V CDR1 and CDR2: MNHNS, SASEGT. The CDR3 sequence is 18 residues long. The ends were cut back, 3 bases at V and 1 base at J, with 16 bases in the middle. CDR3 protein: CASSERASRRSGANVLTF. The CDR3 region has the DNA TGTGCCAGCAGTGAGAGGGCTTCCCGGCGGTCTGGGGCCAACGTCCTGACTTTC.

The genes are TRBV9 and TRBJ1-5; D call uncertain. Germline V gives CDR1 SGDLS, CDR2 YYNGEE. The CDR3 has 13 amino acids. V lost 1 base and J 4 bases, leaving 6 bases between the germline ends. The CDR3 is CASSVTLNQPQHF. The CDR3, as DNA: TGTGCCAGCAGCGTAACTTTGAATCAGCCCCAGCATTTT.

The genes are TRBV7-2 and TRBJ1-6; possible D gene TRBD1, 5 bases. The V gene lost 2 bases and the J gene lost 14 bases, with 19 bases spanning the gap. The V gene's germline CDR1 is SGHTA and CDR2 FQGNSA. The CDR3 length is 15 residues. CDR3 bases: TGTGCCAGCAGCTTACAAACAGGAACGTGGGTAGCCCTCCACTTT. This codes for CASSLQTGTWVALHF.

The chain employs TRBV2 and TRBJ2-3; D not certain. This CDR3 region has 15 residues. CDR1 and CDR2 from the germline V gene are SNHLY and FYNNEI. V was cut by 4 bases and J by 0 bases, with 11 bases left in between. This CDR3 is CASSVTVLSTDTQYF. The CDR3 DNA reads as TGTGCCAGCAGTGTCACGGTGCTTAGCACAGATACGCAGTATTTT.

The chain couples TRBV4-1 to TRBJ2-3, with D tentatively TRBD2 (6 bases). Germline V CDR1 and CDR2: MGHRA, YSYEKL. This CDR3 is built from 18 residues. Trimming removed 2 bases at V and 2 bases at J, with 20 bases between. CDR3 in DNA: TGCGCCAGCAGCCAACGCGACTTTTGGGACTCCCACACAGATACGCAGTATTTT. Translating it yields CASSQRDFWDSHTDTQYF.

This chain joins TRBV5-6 and TRBJ1-4, with 7 positions matching TRBD1. Losses at the gene ends were 3 bases for V and 0 bases for J; bases not matched to a gene: 5. In germline, CDR1 is SGHDT, CDR2 YYEEEE. The CDR3 contains 16 residues. CDR3 nucleotides: TGTGCCAGCAGCTCTTACAGGGGAGCAACTAATGAAAAACTGTTTTTT. Protein product: CASSSYRGATNEKLFF.

The genes are TRBV9 and TRBJ1-3; tentative D call: TRBD1 (5 bases). Germline CDR1 and CDR2: SGDLS and YYNGEE. The V end lost 2 bases, the J end lost 8 bases, and 23 bases lay between the germline ends. This CDR3 region has 17 residues. The CDR3 is CASSVGRDVWFRDTIYF. As DNA, the CDR3 is TGTGCCAGCAGCGTGGGGCGGGACGTGTGGTTTCGGGACACCATATATTTT.

This clone was counted a single time. V and J are TRBV5-1 and TRBJ1-1; D uncertain. CDR1 is SGHRS, CDR2 YFSETQ, per germline. This CDR3 comprises 14 residues. The ends were cut back, 2 bases at V and 3 bases at J, with 11 bases in the middle. The CDR3 sequence is CASSFEQLYTEAFF. The CDR3 DNA reads TGCGCCAGCAGCTTCGAACAGCTTTACACTGAAGCTTTCTTT.

This rearrangement joins TRBV29-1 to TRBJ1-5; 8 nucleotides align to TRBD1. The trim removed 6 bases at V and 4 bases at J, leaving 17 bases unmatched. The CDR3 has 17 amino acids. The V gene's germline CDR1 is SQVTM and CDR2 ANQGSEA. The CDR3 DNA follows: TGCAGCGTAACAAGTTTCCTGATTAGACAGGGGAATCAGCCCCAGCATTTT. Amino acids: CSVTSFLIRQGNQPQHF.